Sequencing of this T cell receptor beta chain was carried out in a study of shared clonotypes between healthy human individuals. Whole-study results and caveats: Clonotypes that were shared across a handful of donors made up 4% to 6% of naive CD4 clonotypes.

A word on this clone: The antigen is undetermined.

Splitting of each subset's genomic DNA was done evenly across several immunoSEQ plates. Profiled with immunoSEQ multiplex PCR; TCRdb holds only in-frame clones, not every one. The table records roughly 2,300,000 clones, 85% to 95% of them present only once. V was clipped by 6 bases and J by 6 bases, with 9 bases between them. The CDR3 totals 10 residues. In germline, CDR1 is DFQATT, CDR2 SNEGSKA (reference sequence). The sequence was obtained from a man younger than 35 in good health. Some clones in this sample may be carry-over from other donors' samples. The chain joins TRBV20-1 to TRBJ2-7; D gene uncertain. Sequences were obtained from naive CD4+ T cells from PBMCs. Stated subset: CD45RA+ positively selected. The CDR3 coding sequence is TGCAGTGCAGAAAAGGGCGAGCAGTACTTC. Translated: CSAEKGEQYF.